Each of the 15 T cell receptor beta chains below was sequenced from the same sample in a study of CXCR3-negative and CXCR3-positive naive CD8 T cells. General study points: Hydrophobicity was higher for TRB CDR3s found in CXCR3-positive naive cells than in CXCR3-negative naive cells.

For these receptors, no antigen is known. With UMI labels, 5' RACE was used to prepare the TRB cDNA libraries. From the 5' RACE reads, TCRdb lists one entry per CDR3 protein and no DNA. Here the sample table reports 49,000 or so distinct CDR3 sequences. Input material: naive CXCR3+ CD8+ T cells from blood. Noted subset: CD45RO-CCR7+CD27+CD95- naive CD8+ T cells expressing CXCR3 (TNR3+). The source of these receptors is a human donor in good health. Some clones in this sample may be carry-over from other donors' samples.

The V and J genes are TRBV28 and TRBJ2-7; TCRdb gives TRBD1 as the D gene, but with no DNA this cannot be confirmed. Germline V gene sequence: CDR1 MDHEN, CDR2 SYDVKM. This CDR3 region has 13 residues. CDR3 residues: CASSPDRVREQYF.

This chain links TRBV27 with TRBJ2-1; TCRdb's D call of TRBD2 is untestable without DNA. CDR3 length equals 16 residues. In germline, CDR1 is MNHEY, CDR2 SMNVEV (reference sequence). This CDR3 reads CASSFTGGLALNEQFF.

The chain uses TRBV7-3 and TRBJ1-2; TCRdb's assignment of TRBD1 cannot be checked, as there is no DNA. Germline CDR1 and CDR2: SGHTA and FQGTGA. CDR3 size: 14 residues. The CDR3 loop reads CASSLLDRVYGYTF.

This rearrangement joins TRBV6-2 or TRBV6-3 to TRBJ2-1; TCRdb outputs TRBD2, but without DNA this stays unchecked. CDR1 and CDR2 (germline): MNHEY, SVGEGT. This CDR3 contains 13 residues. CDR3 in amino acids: CASSWTSHNEQFF.

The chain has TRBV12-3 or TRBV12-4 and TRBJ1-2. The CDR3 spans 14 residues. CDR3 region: CASSLPRLGNGYTF.

Here the CDR3 reads CASSLGDSPYGYTF. The rearrangement joins TRBV7-9 to TRBJ1-2; without DNA, the TCRdb call of TRBD1 cannot be checked. The germline gives CDR1 SEHNR, CDR2 FQNEAQ (reference sequence). This CDR3 has 14 residues. The entire variable domain, with the rest obtained from reference TRBV7-9 and TRBJ1-2, is as follows: DTGVSQNPRHKITKRGQNVTFRCDPISEHNRLYWYRQTLGQGPEFLTYFQNEAQLEKSRLLSDRFSAERPKGSFSTLEIQRTEQGDSAMYLCASSLGDSPYGYTFGSGTRLTVV.

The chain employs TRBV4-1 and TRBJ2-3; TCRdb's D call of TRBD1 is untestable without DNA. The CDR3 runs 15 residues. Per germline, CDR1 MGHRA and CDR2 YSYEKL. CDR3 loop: CASSPGQGDTDTQYF.

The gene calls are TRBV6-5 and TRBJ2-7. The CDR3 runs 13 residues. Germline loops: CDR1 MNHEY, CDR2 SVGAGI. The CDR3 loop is CASSYGQTYEQYF.

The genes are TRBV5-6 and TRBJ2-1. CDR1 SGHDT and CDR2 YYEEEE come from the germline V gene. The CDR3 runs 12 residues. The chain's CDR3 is CASSATYNEQFF.

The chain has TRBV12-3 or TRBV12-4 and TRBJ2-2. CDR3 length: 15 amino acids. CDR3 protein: CASSFAGANTGELFF.

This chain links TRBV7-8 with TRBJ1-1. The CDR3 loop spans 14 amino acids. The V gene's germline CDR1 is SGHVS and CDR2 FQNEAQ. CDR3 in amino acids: CASSLDPGRTEAFF.

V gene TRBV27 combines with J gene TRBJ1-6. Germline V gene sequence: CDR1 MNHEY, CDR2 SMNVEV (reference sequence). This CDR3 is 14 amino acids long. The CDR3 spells CASSYGTPNSPLHF.

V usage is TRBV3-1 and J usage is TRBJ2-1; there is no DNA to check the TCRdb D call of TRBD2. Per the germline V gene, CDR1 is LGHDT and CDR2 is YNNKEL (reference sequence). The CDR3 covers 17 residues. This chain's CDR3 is CASSQDKIAGVVDEQFF.

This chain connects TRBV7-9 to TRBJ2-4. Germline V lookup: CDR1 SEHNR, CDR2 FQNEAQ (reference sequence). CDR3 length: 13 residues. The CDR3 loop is CASSPPAKNIQYF.

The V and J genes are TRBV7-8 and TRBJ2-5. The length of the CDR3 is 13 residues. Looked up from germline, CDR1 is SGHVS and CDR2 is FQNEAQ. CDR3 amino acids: CASSLVLAETQYF.